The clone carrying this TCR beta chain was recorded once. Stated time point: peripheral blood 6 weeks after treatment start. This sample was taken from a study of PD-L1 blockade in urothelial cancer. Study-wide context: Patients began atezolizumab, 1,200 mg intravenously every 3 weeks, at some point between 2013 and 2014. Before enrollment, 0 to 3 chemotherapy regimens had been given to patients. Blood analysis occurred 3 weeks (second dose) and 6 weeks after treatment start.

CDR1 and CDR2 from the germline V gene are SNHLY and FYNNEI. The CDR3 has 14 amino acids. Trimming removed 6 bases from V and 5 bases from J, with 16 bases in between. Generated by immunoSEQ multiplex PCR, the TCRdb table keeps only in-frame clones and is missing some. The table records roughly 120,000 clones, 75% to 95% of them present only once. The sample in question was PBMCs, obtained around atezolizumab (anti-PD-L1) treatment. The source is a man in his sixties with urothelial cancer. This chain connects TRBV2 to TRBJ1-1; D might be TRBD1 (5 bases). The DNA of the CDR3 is TGTGCCAGCAGCCCAATGCAGGGTAGGACTGAAGCTTTCTTT. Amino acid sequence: CASSPMQGRTEAFF.